Listed here are 5 T cell receptor beta chains from one sample, sequenced in a study of shared clonotypes between healthy human individuals (dated by TCRdb to 2020 to 2022). To prepare the library, the immunoSEQ multiplex PCR assay was applied. TCRdb obtained this table from immuneACCESS and retained in-frame rearrangements with V and J assigned. These tables miss some clones; where compared with another copy, unresolved V genes account for less than half of the shortfall, and the remainder is unexplained. The sample records just over 2,000,000 clones, around 95% of which are singletons. Of the sample, 0.1% to 0.15% falls within the top ten clones. Material: naive CD4+ T cells sorted from blood. The sample's cell subset or site label, in plain terms: CD45RA+ positively selected. These receptors all stem from a man aged 18 to 30 in good health.

This sequence joins TRBV7-2 and TRBJ2-5; 10 nucleotides match TRBD2. This CDR3 comprises 16 residues. The germline gives CDR1 SGHTA, CDR2 FQGNSA. J lost 3 bases, V lost 5 bases, and 9 bases had no gene match. The CDR3 reads CASSRSQRGGKETQYF. CDR3 nucleotide sequence: TGTGCCAGCAGCCGCAGTCAGCGGGGGGGGAAAGAGACCCAGTACTTC. The full variable domain, in which reference TRBV7-2 and TRBJ2-5 provide the parts outside the CDR3, is GAGVSQSPSNKVTEKGKDVELRCDPISGHTALYWYRQSLGQGLEFLIYFQGNSAPDKSGLPSDRFSAERTGGSVSTLTIQRTQQEDSAVYLCASSRSQRGGKETQYFGPGTRLLVL.

This clone was counted a few times. This sequence joins TRBV5-4 and TRBJ2-1; the D gene could be TRBD1 or TRBD2 (5 bases each). There are 15 residues in the CDR3. The germline V gene encodes CDR1 SGHNT and CDR2 YYREEE (reference sequence). Trimming took 0 bases from V and 7 from J, leaving 14 bases between them. The CDR3 DNA follows: TGTGCCAGCAGCTTGGGACGGGACCCTCCGAATGAGCAGTTCTTC. Amino acid sequence: CASSLGRDPPNEQFF.

The chain employs TRBV7-2 and TRBJ2-3; D is ambiguous. Per the germline V gene, CDR1 is SGHTA and CDR2 is FQGNSA. The CDR3 is 13 residues long. V was cut by 4 bases and J by 4 bases, with 9 bases left in between. Written as DNA, the CDR3 is TGTGCCAGCAGCTCAATGCGTTCAGATACGCAGTATTTT. It is translated as CASSSMRSDTQYF.

The CDR3 protein is CASSIGTSGSTQYF. DNA for the CDR3: TGCGCCAGCAGCATTGGGACTAGCGGGAGTACGCAGTATTTT. V usage is TRBV5-1 and J usage is TRBJ2-3, with 14 bases matching TRBD2. J gave up 8 bases and V 4 bases, and 3 bases lay outside the gene matches. This CDR3 contains 14 residues. Germline loops: CDR1 SGHRS, CDR2 YFSETQ.

As concerns this clone: Within the sample, other DNA sequences also encode this same CDR3. The chain uses TRBV10-3 and TRBJ2-7; D uncertain. Between the trimmed V and J ends, which lost 7 bases and 6 bases, there was a span of 10 bases. Germline CDR1 ENHRY, CDR2 SYGVKD. The CDR3 length is 11 residues. This chain's CDR3 is CAITRAGEQYF. DNA of the CDR3: TGTGCCATCACCAGAGCTGGCGAGCAGTACTTC.